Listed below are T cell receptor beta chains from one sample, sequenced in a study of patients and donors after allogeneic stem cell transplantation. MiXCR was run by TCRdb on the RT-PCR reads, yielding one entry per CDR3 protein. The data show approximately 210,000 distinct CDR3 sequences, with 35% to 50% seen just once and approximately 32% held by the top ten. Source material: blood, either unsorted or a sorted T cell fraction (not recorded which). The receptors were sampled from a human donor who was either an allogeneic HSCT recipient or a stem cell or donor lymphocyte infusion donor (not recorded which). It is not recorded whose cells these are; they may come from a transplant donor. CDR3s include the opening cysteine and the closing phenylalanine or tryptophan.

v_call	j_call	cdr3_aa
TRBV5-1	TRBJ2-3	CASSLAHNTDTQYF
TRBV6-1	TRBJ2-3	CASSFLAGVPDTQYF
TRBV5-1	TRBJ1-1	CASSRTGMTNTEAFF
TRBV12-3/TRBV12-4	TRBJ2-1	CASTLGGTFGNEQFF
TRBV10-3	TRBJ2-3	CAISESGLAGDTQYF
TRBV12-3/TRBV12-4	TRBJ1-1	CASSLGTSGSEAFF
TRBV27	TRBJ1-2	CASSLWVVDRYSTYGYTF
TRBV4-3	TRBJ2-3	CASSQDLVAADTQYF
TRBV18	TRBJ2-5	CASSPGPTRATQYF
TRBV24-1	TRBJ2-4	CATSDLHRENIQYF
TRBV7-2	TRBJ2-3	CASSLVSSYTDTQYF
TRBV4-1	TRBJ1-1	CASSQVPGQGLTEAFF
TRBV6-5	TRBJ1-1	CASSTGVGTEAFF
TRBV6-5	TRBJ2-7	CASSYSPAVAGVNEQYF
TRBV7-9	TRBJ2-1	CASSFGQGYEQFF
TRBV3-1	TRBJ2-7	CASSQVGSGLSYEQYF
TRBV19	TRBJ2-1	CASCARQGTASNEQFF
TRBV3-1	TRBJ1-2	CASSYGTEFYGYTF
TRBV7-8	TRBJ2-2	CASSLSRTGELFF
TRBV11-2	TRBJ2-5	CASSHTSDQETQYF
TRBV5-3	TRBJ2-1	CARSPADIYNEQFF
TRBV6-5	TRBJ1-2	CASSYGTLEGNGYTF
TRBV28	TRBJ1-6	CATGQGTSPLHF
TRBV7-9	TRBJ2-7	CASSLSEHFSYEQYF
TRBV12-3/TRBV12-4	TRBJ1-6	CASRKLTGPSSSPLHF
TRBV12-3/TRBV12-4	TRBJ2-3	CASSAERLHRNTQYF
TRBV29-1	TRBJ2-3	CSAPRDTDTQYF
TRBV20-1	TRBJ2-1	CSAQPAYGYNEQFF
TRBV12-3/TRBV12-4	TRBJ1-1	CASSLGSTGRTEAFF
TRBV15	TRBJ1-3	CATSSEGWDTIYF
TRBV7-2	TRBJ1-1	CASSLGGEFTRREAFF
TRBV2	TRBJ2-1	CATLPRTSLSNEQFF
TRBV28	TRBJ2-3	CASRLIPTDTQYF
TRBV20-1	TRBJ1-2	CSARVGLVGKDYTF
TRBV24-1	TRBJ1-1	CATSEGSVDKRIVNTEAFF
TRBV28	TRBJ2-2	CASLRGGHGVGELFF
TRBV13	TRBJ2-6	CASSLAGFGSGANVLTF
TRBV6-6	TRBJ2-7	CASSFYGVGTYEQYF
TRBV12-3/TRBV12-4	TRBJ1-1	CASSPGGIVTEAFF
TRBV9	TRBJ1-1	CASSVVTGTEAFF
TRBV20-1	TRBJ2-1	CSARVSPGVGGEQFF
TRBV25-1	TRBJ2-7	CASSEYGTDLYEQYF
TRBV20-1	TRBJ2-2	CSVGYRGRATGELFF
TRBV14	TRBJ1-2	CASSQDGGGLNYGYTF
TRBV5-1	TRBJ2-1	CASSTYPRDSQFF
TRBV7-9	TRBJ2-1	CASSLGSGTSGHHSFF
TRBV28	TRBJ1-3	CASSPGQAPGNTIYF
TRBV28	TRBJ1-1	CASRLPGTAEAFF
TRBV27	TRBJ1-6	CASSLSVGDNSPLHF
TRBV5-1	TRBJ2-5	CASRSIQGAGETQYF
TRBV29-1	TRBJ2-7	CSVEGTSGTYEQYF
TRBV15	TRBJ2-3	CATSRASGRAPEDTQYF
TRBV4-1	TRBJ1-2	CASSQAGTGGEGYTF
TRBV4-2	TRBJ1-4	CASSQGEELFF
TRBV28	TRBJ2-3	CASSFASGRGTDTQYF
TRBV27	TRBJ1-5	CASRSAGTGGNQPQHF